The 8 T cell receptor beta chains reported below all come from one sample, sequenced in a study of blood T cell repertoires in COVID-19. Method: immunoSEQ multiplex PCR; TCRdb's copy keeps in-frame clones and lacks some. The repertoire has 210,000 or so clones, 85% to 90% of them found once; the top ten carry approximately 0.62%. Sequencing used peripheral blood. The receptors shown here come from a man aged 45-60 years with acute or convalescent COVID-19.

The chain links TRBV28 to TRBJ1-2; 8 nucleotides align to TRBD1. Germline CDR1 MDHEN, CDR2 SYDVKM. CDR3 length: 15 amino acids. V was clipped by 5 bases and J by 8 bases; unmatched bases: 13. The CDR3 bases are TGTGCCAGCAGTCCCGACAGGGGTCTTTGGAAGGGCTACACCTTC. The encoded protein is CASSPDRGLWKGYTF.

This clone turned up a few times. The rearrangement uses TRBV11-2 and TRBJ2-2; 8 bases line up with TRBD2. The CDR3 is 15 residues long. CDR1 and CDR2 (germline): SGHAT, FQNNGV. Unmatched junction bases numbered 4, after V lost 5 bases and J lost 2 bases. The CDR3 here is CASSPGRGNTGELFF. As DNA, the CDR3 is TGTGCCAGCAGCCCCGGGAGGGGTAACACCGGGGAGCTGTTTTTT.

The chain is built from TRBV19 and TRBJ1-1; a weak D match, TRBD1 (5 bases). CDR3 length equals 22 residues. The V gene's germline CDR1 is LNHDA and CDR2 SQIVND (reference sequence). V was shortened by 6 bases and J by 1 base, with 36 bases between the two germline ends. The CDR3 loop is CASRWGVRARMRGPTENTEAFF. The CDR3 coding sequence is TGTGCCAGTAGATGGGGAGTCAGGGCCAGGATGCGGGGACCCACAGAGAACACTGAAGCTTTCTTT.

The genes are TRBV20-1 and TRBJ2-5; 7 nucleotides align to TRBD2. The CDR3 loop spans 19 amino acids. J lost 2 bases, V lost 3 bases, and 21 bases had no gene match. Germline CDR1 reads DFQATT; CDR2 reads SNEGSKA (reference sequence). This CDR3 reads CSASKPLYANLGLQETQYF. CDR3 DNA sequence: TGCAGTGCTAGTAAGCCCCTGTATGCTAATTTGGGACTACAAGAGACCCAGTACTTC.

The J gene is TRBJ2-2, the V gene TRBV7-2; the D is unclear. V was cut by 1 base and J by 2 bases, with 11 bases left in between. Germline lookup yields CDR1 SGHTA and CDR2 FQGNSA. This CDR3 has 16 amino acids. CDR3 DNA sequence: TGTGCCAGCAGCTTAGGTTCAACTTTAAACACCGGGGAGCTGTTTTTT. Amino acids: CASSLGSTLNTGELFF.

The rearrangement links TRBV5-1 to TRBJ1-4; D ambiguous. CDR3 length equals 14 residues. Germline V gives CDR1 SGHRS, CDR2 YFSETQ. Trimming left V 0 bases short and J 8 bases short, with 11 bases between. The CDR3 is CASSLVATGEKLFF. CDR3 nucleotide sequence: TGCGCCAGCAGCTTGGTCGCAACGGGGGAAAAACTGTTTTTT.

The chain is built from TRBV11-3 and TRBJ2-1; 10 bases line up with TRBD1. Looked up from germline, CDR1 is SGHNT and CDR2 is YENEEA. V lost 5 bases and J lost 3; bases outside the gene matches: 4. The CDR3 extends over 15 amino acids. CDR3 in DNA: TGTGCCAGCAGCACGGGACAGGGGAACTACAATGAGCAGTTCTTC. Translated, it gives CASSTGQGNYNEQFF.

The J gene is TRBJ2-2, the V gene TRBV6-4; tentative D call: TRBD2 (6 bases). Germline lookup yields CDR1 MRHNA and CDR2 SNTAGT. Trimming took off 4 bases at V and 1 base at J, with 10 bases between the two ends. The CDR3 length is 15 residues. CDR3 nucleotides: TGTGCCAGCAGTGCGCGTAGCGGGAACACCGGGGAGCTGTTTTTT. As protein: CASSARSGNTGELFF.